These 25 T cell receptor beta chains came from one sample sequenced in a study of cytomegalovirus exposure and HLA in healthy donors (dated by TCRdb to between 2016 and 2019). Receptor amplification or capture employed the immunoSEQ multiplex PCR assay. Drawn from immuneACCESS, this table holds only the in-frame rearrangements with V and J called that TCRdb kept. Clones are partly lost; checked studies trace under half to an unresolved V gene and leave the rest unexplained. Here the sample has approximately 170,000 clones; around 85% occur a single time. Of the sample, 16% falls within the top ten clones. The sequenced sample consisted of PBMCs. These receptors all stem from a young man in good health and CMV-seropositive.

The chain couples TRBV19 to TRBJ2-3, with 7 bases fitting TRBD1. CDR1 is LNHDA and CDR2 is SQIVND in the germline V gene (reference sequence). With 3 bases clipped from V and 4 bases from J, the junction kept 10 bases outside the gene matches. The CDR3 spans 16 residues. The CDR3 sequence: CASSIQTGKVADTQYF. In DNA form, the CDR3 reads TGTGCCAGTAGTATTCAGACAGGGAAGGTGGCAGATACGCAGTATTTT.

This chain links TRBV6-1 with TRBJ1-5; D remains unclear. The CDR3 is made up of 15 amino acids. The V gene lost 1 base and the J gene lost 9 bases, with 16 bases spanning the gap. Germline V gene sequence: CDR1 MNHNS, CDR2 SASEGT. The chain's CDR3 is CASSEEIESQWPQHF. The CDR3 coding sequence is TGTGCCAGCAGTGAAGAAATAGAGTCCCAATGGCCCCAGCATTTT.

This sequence joins TRBV15 and TRBJ2-2; 7 positions match TRBD1. The CDR3 totals 18 residues. J was trimmed by 5 bases and V by 4 bases; bases with no gene match: 16. Germline CDR1 reads LNHNV; CDR2 reads YYDKDF (reference sequence). The chain's CDR3 is CATSTSEGTELFTGELFF. The CDR3 DNA reads TGTGCCACCAGCACCAGCGAAGGGACAGAGCTTTTTACCGGGGAGCTGTTTTTT.

The chain links TRBV27 to TRBJ1-6; D gene ambiguous. Germline loops: CDR1 MNHEY, CDR2 SMNVEV (reference sequence). The CDR3 runs 12 residues. Trimming left V 6 bases short and J 10 bases short, with 10 bases between. CDR3 bases: TGTGCCAGCAGCACTCGGGAGTCACCCCTCCACTTT. Residues: CASSTRESPLHF.

The table lists this clone with a few counts. V is TRBV27 and J is TRBJ1-6, with TRBD1 identical over 7 bases. CDR1 is MNHEY and CDR2 is SMNVEV in the germline V gene (reference sequence). With V trimmed by 5 bases and J by 7 bases, 5 bases remained unmatched. The CDR3 sequence is 14 residues long. The CDR3 DNA sequence: TGTGCCAGCAGTCACAGGGGTTTGAATTCACCCCTCCACTTT. It translates to CASSHRGLNSPLHF.

The V gene is TRBV7-6, the J gene TRBJ2-1; TRBD1 might be the D (5 bases). This CDR3 contains 13 residues. The V end lost 8 bases, the J end lost 2 bases, and 10 bases lay between the germline ends. In germline, CDR1 is SGHVS, CDR2 FNYEAQ. The CDR3 loop is CASGPTAYNEQFF. DNA of the CDR3: TGTGCCAGCGGGCCGACAGCCTACAATGAGCAGTTCTTC. Variable domain in full (rest from reference TRBV7-6 and TRBJ2-1): GAGVSQSPRYKVTKRGQDVALRCDPISGHVSLYWYRQALGQGPEFLTYFNYEAQQDKSGLPNDRFSAERPEGSISTLTIQRTEQRDSAMYRCASGPTAYNEQFFGPGTRLTVL.

This clone was seen more than once but under ten times. The chain links TRBV27 to TRBJ1-5, with 8 bases lining up with TRBD1. From germline, CDR1 is MNHEY and CDR2 SMNVEV (reference sequence). The CDR3 consists of 13 residues. Losses at the gene ends were 3 bases for V and 9 bases for J; bases not matched to a gene: 4. The CDR3 coding sequence is TGTGCCAGCAGTTTTGGACAGGGCGGGCCCCAGCATTTT. It yields the protein CASSFGQGGPQHF.

The CDR3 DNA is TGTGCCAGCAGTCCCGCCCAGGGGACCAGAGAAGAGACCCAGTACTTC. Its protein is CASSPAQGTREETQYF. The chain recombines TRBV7-9 with TRBJ2-5, with D perhaps TRBD1 (6 bases). Trimming left V 6 bases short and J 3 bases short, with 20 bases between. CDR3 size: 16 residues. The V gene's germline CDR1 is SEHNR and CDR2 FQNEAQ (reference sequence).

The V call is TRBV7-3, the J call TRBJ1-1; 9 bases align to TRBD1. With V trimmed by 8 bases and J by 3 bases, 4 bases remained unmatched. Germline assignment: CDR1 SGHTA and CDR2 FQGTGA. This CDR3 is built from 13 residues. Written as DNA, the CDR3 is TGTGCCAGCTCCACAGGGGGCTACACTGAAGCTTTCTTT. It translates to CASSTGGYTEAFF.

This clone was counted a few times. The chain links TRBV6-5 to TRBJ2-7; TRBD1 might be the D (6 bases). Trimming removed 2 bases at V and 4 bases at J, with 15 bases between. The CDR3 has 15 residues. CDR1 is MNHEY, CDR2 SVGAGI, per germline. CDR3 DNA: TGTGCCAGCAGTTACGGGCAGGGGCCCTCTTACGAGCAGTACTTC. It is translated as CASSYGQGPSYEQYF.

The chain employs TRBV7-6 and TRBJ2-7; 8 nucleotides match TRBD2. Trimming removed 2 bases from V and 5 bases from J; junction bases left unmatched: 2. The CDR3 spans 13 residues. Germline lookup yields CDR1 SGHVS and CDR2 FNYEAQ. The CDR3 coding sequence is TGTGCCAGCAGCTTAACAGCGGGGGACGAGCAGTACTTC. This translates into CASSLTAGDEQYF.

The V call is TRBV6-5, the J call TRBJ2-7; 7 positions match TRBD1. From germline, CDR1 is MNHEY and CDR2 SVGAGI. This CDR3 is built from 15 residues. V lost 7 bases and J lost 1; bases outside the gene matches: 10. The CDR3 spells CASTTRQGNSYEQYF. The CDR3 bases are TGTGCCAGCACCACCCGACAGGGAAATTCCTACGAGCAGTACTTC.

The V gene is TRBV18, the J gene TRBJ2-1, with TRBD1 as a possible D gene (5 bases). Germline loops: CDR1 KGHSH, CDR2 LQKENI. The CDR3 extends over 16 amino acids. V was trimmed by 2 bases and J by 4 bases, leaving 15 bases between them. CDR3 loop: CASSPNAAGSYNEQFF. The CDR3 DNA reads TGTGCCAGCTCACCAAATGCGGCAGGGTCTTACAATGAGCAGTTCTTC.

The rearrangement joins TRBV5-1 to TRBJ2-2, with 8 bases fitting TRBD1. Trimming at V came to 1 base and at J to 5 bases, leaving 4 bases not matched to a gene. CDR1 SGHRS and CDR2 YFSETQ come from the germline V gene. The CDR3 is made up of 15 amino acids. Written as DNA, the CDR3 is TGCGCCAGCAGCTTGCCCCGGACAGGGACCGGGGAGCTGTTTTTT. This translates into CASSLPRTGTGELFF.

V gene TRBV2 combines with J gene TRBJ2-3; TRBD2 matches 9 bases. After removal of 4 bases from V and 0 bases from J, the junction contained 2 bases not matched to a gene. The CDR3 length is 15 residues. Germline assignment: CDR1 SNHLY and CDR2 FYNNEI. CDR3 amino acids: CASSGGLASTDTQYF. As DNA, the CDR3 is TGTGCCAGCAGTGGGGGACTAGCTAGCACAGATACGCAGTATTTT. The whole variable domain, filled in from reference TRBV2 and TRBJ2-3, reads EPEVTQTPSHQVTQMGQEVILRCVPISNHLYFYWYRQILGQKVEFLVSFYNNEISEKSEIFDDQFSVERPDGSNFTLKIRSTKLEDSAMYFCASSGGLASTDTQYFGPGTRLTVL.

The gene calls are TRBV19 and TRBJ2-7; 10 nucleotides agree with TRBD1. The V gene's germline CDR1 is LNHDA and CDR2 SQIVND (reference sequence). J lost 7 bases, V lost 8 bases, and 11 bases had no gene match. This CDR3 is 14 amino acids long. The CDR3 coding sequence is TGTGCCAGTGCTACCGGGACAGGGGTGAAAGAGCAGTACTTC. Translating it yields CASATGTGVKEQYF.

This chain links TRBV19 with TRBJ1-5; tentatively, D is TRBD1 (5 bases). Germline V gene lookup returns CDR1 LNHDA and CDR2 SQIVND (reference sequence). The CDR3 extends over 14 amino acids. Trimming pared 10 bases from V and 0 bases from J, leaving 13 bases between. The CDR3 nucleotides are TGTGCCACGCGGGGGGACCTTAGCAATCAGCCCCAGCATTTT. Amino acids: CATRGDLSNQPQHF.

The gene calls are TRBV27 and TRBJ1-1; the D is unclear. There are 13 residues in the CDR3. The V and J ends lost 3 bases and 4 bases respectively, with 9 bases between them. Germline lookup yields CDR1 MNHEY and CDR2 SMNVEV (reference sequence). In DNA, the CDR3 is TGTGCCAGCAGTTTTAGTCCTGGCACTGAAGCTTTCTTT. Residues: CASSFSPGTEAFF.

V usage is TRBV2 and J usage is TRBJ2-4, with TRBD2 matching over 10 bases. The CDR3 sequence is 17 residues long. J gave up 0 bases and V 4 bases, and 6 bases lay outside the gene matches. Germline V gene lookup returns CDR1 SNHLY and CDR2 FYNNEI. The CDR3 protein is CASSASTSGVAKNIQYF. The CDR3 nucleotides read TGTGCCAGCAGTGCATCTACTAGCGGGGTAGCCAAAAACATTCAGTACTTC.

The chain uses TRBV6-5 and TRBJ1-5; D is unresolved. The CDR3 has 13 amino acids. The ends were cut back, 2 bases at V and 6 bases at J, with 8 bases in the middle. Germline CDR1 and CDR2: MNHEY and SVGAGI. The CDR3 here is CASSYGTRQPQHF. In nucleotides, the CDR3 is TGTGCCAGCAGTTACGGTACTCGTCAGCCCCAGCATTTT.

The chain carries TRBV2 and TRBJ2-3; 9 nucleotides line up with TRBD1. J gave up 1 base and V 7 bases, and 6 bases lay outside the gene matches. The CDR3 runs to 15 residues. CDR1 and CDR2 from the germline V gene are SNHLY and FYNNEI. The CDR3 protein is CASITDRGRTDTQYF. Written as DNA, the CDR3 is TGTGCCAGCATAACGGACAGGGGACGCACAGATACGCAGTATTTT.

This clone appeared once. This sequence joins TRBV7-2 and TRBJ2-1, with D hard to call. Between the trimmed V and J ends, which lost 1 base and 7 bases, there was a span of 8 bases. This CDR3 region has 13 residues. Germline lookup yields CDR1 SGHTA and CDR2 FQGNSA. CDR3 in DNA: TGTGCCAGCAGCTTAGGAACAGAAAATGAGCAGTTCTTC. It codes for CASSLGTENEQFF.

The chain joins TRBV28 to TRBJ2-1; 8 positions match TRBD2. Germline trimming cut 8 bases from V and 6 bases from J; bases unmatched to any gene: 9. This CDR3 contains 14 residues. CDR1 MDHEN and CDR2 SYDVKM come from the germline V gene. The CDR3: CASGERGSTNEQFF. The CDR3 region has the DNA TGTGCCAGCGGCGAGCGGGGGAGCACCAATGAGCAGTTCTTC.

The chain combines TRBV2 with TRBJ2-3; TRBD1 aligns across 8 bases. The CDR3 has 10 residues. The J segment lost 15 bases and the V segment lost 6 bases, leaving 5 bases of the junction unmatched. Per the germline V gene, CDR1 is SNHLY and CDR2 is FYNNEI. The CDR3 bases are TGTGCCAGCAGAGCACAGGGGGTATATTTT. It encodes CASRAQGVYF.

This chain connects TRBV2 to TRBJ1-2; unclear D gene. Trimming took off 1 base at V and 2 bases at J, with 11 bases between the two ends. Per the germline V gene, CDR1 is SNHLY and CDR2 is FYNNEI. This CDR3 is 15 amino acids long. CDR3 DNA: TGTGCCAGCAGTGAAGATGTGTCGGGAAACTATGGCTACACCTTC. Translation: CASSEDVSGNYGYTF.